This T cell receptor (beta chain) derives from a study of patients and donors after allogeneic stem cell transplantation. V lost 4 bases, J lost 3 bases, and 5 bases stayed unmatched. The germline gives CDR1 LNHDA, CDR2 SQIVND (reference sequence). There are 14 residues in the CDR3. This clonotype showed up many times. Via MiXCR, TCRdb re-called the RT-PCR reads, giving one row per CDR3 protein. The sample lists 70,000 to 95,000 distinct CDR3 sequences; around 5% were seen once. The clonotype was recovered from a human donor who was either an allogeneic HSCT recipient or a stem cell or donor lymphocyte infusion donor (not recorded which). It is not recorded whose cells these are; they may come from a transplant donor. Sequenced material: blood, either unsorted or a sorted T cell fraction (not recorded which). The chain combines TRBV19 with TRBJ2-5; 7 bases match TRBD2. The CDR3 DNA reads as TGTGCCAGTAGTACCGGACTAGGCGAAGAGACCCAGTACTTC. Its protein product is CASSTGLGEETQYF.